A single sample gave rise to the 10 T cell receptor beta chains below, sequenced in a study of blood T cell repertoires in COVID-19. TCRdb keeps only in-frame clones here, not all; method: immunoSEQ multiplex PCR. This sample has 100,000 or so clones, with roughly 86% found just once. The sequencing sample was made of peripheral blood. These receptors all come from an older woman with acute or convalescent COVID-19.

The chain recombines TRBV6-6 with TRBJ2-1; weak D call: TRBD2 (6 bases). CDR1 is MNHNY, CDR2 SVGAGI, per germline (reference sequence). The V gene lost 10 bases and the J gene lost 8 bases, with 21 bases spanning the gap. The CDR3 length is 14 residues. CDR3 residues: CAIAERTSFDEQFF. As DNA, the CDR3 is TGTGCCATCGCCGAGAGAACTAGCTTCGATGAGCAGTTCTTC.

The V gene is TRBV19, the J gene TRBJ2-2, with D maybe TRBD2 (6 bases). V lost 5 bases and J lost 0, with 10 bases in between. The germline CDR1 and CDR2 sequences are LNHDA and SQIVND (reference sequence). This CDR3 is 15 amino acids long. In DNA, the CDR3 is TGTGCCAGTAGTCGTGGCGGGGCGAACACCGGGGAGCTGTTTTTT. This translates into CASSRGGANTGELFF.

CDR3 protein: CASSQVGRQAEAFF. In DNA form, the CDR3 reads TGTGCCAGCAGCCAAGTTGGGAGACAAGCTGAAGCTTTCTTT. V usage is TRBV3-1 (or the pseudogene TRBV3-2) and J usage is TRBJ1-1; D gene uncertain. CDR3 length: 14 amino acids. Germline V gene data show CDR1 as LGHDT and CDR2 as YNNKEL (reference sequence). Trimming cost V 1 base and J 6 bases, with 12 bases left between them.

The chain links TRBV2 to TRBJ1-2; 11 nucleotides match TRBD1. The CDR3 is made up of 14 amino acids. The ends lost 6 bases at V and 7 bases at J; junction bases unmatched: 7. Germline values: CDR1 SNHLY, CDR2 FYNNEI. The CDR3 DNA reads as TGTGCCAGCAGAGCGGACAGGGGGCAGTCTGGCTACACCTTC. Translating gives CASRADRGQSGYTF.

The chain recombines TRBV30 with TRBJ1-5; 8 bases match TRBD1. V gave up 5 bases and J gave up 3 bases; unmatched junction bases: 3. This CDR3 spans 13 amino acids. CDR1 and CDR2 from the germline V gene are GTSNPN and SVGIG (reference sequence). In DNA, the CDR3 is TGTGCCTGGGGGACAGGAATCAATCAGCCCCAGCATTTT. Translation gives CAWGTGINQPQHF. The complete variable domain, with remaining parts taken from reference TRBV30 and TRBJ1-5, reads SQTIHQWPATLVQPVGSPLSLECTVEGTSNPNLYWYRQAAGRGLQLLFYSVGIGQISSEVPQNLSASRPQDRQFILSSKKLLLSDSGFYLCAWGTGINQPQHFGDGTRLSIL.

This rearrangement joins TRBV19 to TRBJ2-2; possible D gene TRBD1, 6 bases. V lost 6 bases to trimming and J lost 7 bases, with 18 bases between them. Germline assignment: CDR1 LNHDA and CDR2 SQIVND (reference sequence). The CDR3 sequence is 15 residues long. DNA of the CDR3: TGTGCCAGTAGGGGCCGAGGGGGAATGGGCGGGGAGCTGTTTTTT. Translated: CASRGRGGMGGELFF.

The chain recombines TRBV5-1 with TRBJ2-3; TRBD2 matches at 9 bases. Germline V gene data show CDR1 as SGHRS and CDR2 as YFSETQ. This CDR3 contains 16 residues. V dropped 0 bases and J dropped 2; count of bases not matched to a gene: 4. The CDR3 loop reads CASSLGASGNTDTQYF. In DNA form, the CDR3 reads TGCGCCAGCAGCTTGGGGGCTAGCGGGAACACAGATACGCAGTATTTT.

The chain uses TRBV3-1 (or the pseudogene TRBV3-2) and TRBJ1-1; D unresolved. Trimming pared 3 bases from V and 1 base from J, leaving 6 bases between. CDR1 LGHDT and CDR2 YNNKEL come from the germline V gene (reference sequence). This CDR3 is built from 13 residues. In nucleotides, the CDR3 is TGTGCCAGCAGCCAGCGGAGGAACACTGAAGCTTTCTTT. This encodes CASSQRRNTEAFF.

V and J are TRBV6-5 and TRBJ1-1, with 7 nucleotides matching TRBD1. The V segment lost 0 bases and the J segment 4 bases; nucleotides outside the gene matches: 5. Per germline, CDR1 MNHEY and CDR2 SVGAGI. This CDR3 has 15 residues. The CDR3 is CASSYSGTEGTEAFF. CDR3 sequence (DNA): TGTGCCAGCAGTTACTCCGGGACAGAGGGCACTGAAGCTTTCTTT.

The V gene is TRBV10-2, the J gene TRBJ2-7, with 9 positions matching TRBD2. This CDR3 is 16 amino acids long. The ends lost 3 bases at V and 1 base at J; junction bases unmatched: 7. The germline CDR1 and CDR2 sequences are WSHSY and SAAADI. DNA of the CDR3: TGCGCCAGCAGTGATCTAGGGCTAGCGGGGTCCTACGAGCAGTACGTC. It is translated as CASSDLGLAGSYEQYV.